These 20 T cell receptor beta chains were sequenced from one sample in a study of OX40 agonist ivuxolimab in advanced cancers. The assay was immunoSEQ multiplex PCR, and TCRdb's table has in-frame clones only and misses some. The sample carries around 72,000 clones, over 70% recorded once. The input for sequencing was CD4+ or CD8+ T cells sorted from blood, taken in a trial of the OX40 agonist ivuxolimab. The receptors originated from an adult with an advanced solid tumor such as melanoma, head and neck, liver or kidney cancer.

Comment on this clone: One end of the junction is discordant with germline, which a read error may explain. The genes are TRBV7-7 and TRBJ2-7; D gene uncertain. CDR1 and CDR2 from the germline V gene are SSHAT and FNYEAQ (reference sequence). The CDR3 has 13 residues. CDR3 amino acids: CASSLTFKREQYF. The CDR3 coding sequence is TGTGCTAGCAGCTTAACATTTAAACGCGAGCAGTACTTC.

This clone has just a few counts. The chain joins TRBV12-5 to TRBJ1-6, with TRBD1 matching over 7 bases. Germline V CDR1 and CDR2: LGHNT, FRNRAP. With 5 bases clipped from V and 7 bases from J, the junction kept 5 bases outside the gene matches. The CDR3 contains 14 residues. CDR3 residues: CASGPGQTNSPLHF. DNA for the CDR3: TGTGCTAGTGGTCCGGGACAGACCAATTCACCCCTCCACTTT.

In DNA form, the CDR3 reads TGTGCCAGCAGTGAACTAAGCGGGAGGACAGATACGCAGTATTTT. This sequence encodes CASSELSGRTDTQYF. This chain connects TRBV6-1 to TRBJ2-3, with 9 positions matching TRBD2. The trim removed 2 bases at V and 3 bases at J, leaving 3 bases unmatched. This CDR3 comprises 15 residues. Germline V lookup: CDR1 MNHNS, CDR2 SASEGT.

This clone was seen only a few times. The chain uses TRBV19 and TRBJ2-1; 7 nucleotides agree with TRBD2. The CDR3 loop spans 13 amino acids. Germline V lookup: CDR1 LNHDA, CDR2 SQIVND (reference sequence). The V segment lost 8 bases and the J segment 10 bases; nucleotides outside the gene matches: 11. The CDR3 protein is CASSWEGVSEQFF. Written as DNA, the CDR3 is TGTGCCAGTTCTTGGGAGGGAGTGAGCGAGCAGTTCTTC. The full variable domain, with the rest looked up from reference TRBV19 and TRBJ2-1, is DGGITQSPKYLFRKEGQNVTLSCEQNLNHDAMYWYRQDPGQGLRLIYYSQIVNDFQKGDIAEGYSVSREKKESFPLTVTSAQKNPTAFYLCASSWEGVSEQFFGPGTRLTVL.

This rearrangement joins TRBV7-8 to TRBJ2-5; 11 bases fit TRBD2. The CDR3 has 16 residues. Germline V gene lookup returns CDR1 SGHVS and CDR2 FQNEAQ. Germline trimming cut 3 bases from V and 4 bases from J; bases unmatched to any gene: 7. Here the CDR3 DNA reads TGTGCCAGCAGCTTCTATAGCGGGGGGGCAGGAGAGACCCAGTACTTC. Protein product: CASSFYSGGAGETQYF.

This chain joins TRBV7-9 and TRBJ2-3; no reliable D call. This CDR3 has 11 residues. Germline loops: CDR1 SEHNR, CDR2 FQNEAQ (reference sequence). V gave up 5 bases and J gave up 6 bases, with 6 bases separating them. CDR3 bases: TGTGCCAGCAGCCCTAGGGATACGCAGTATTTT. This gives the protein CASSPRDTQYF. The full variable domain, its missing parts supplied by reference TRBV7-9 and TRBJ2-3, is DTGVSQNPRHKITKRGQNVTFRCDPISEHNRLYWYRQTLGQGPEFLTYFQNEAQLEKSRLLSDRFSAERPKGSFSTLEIQRTEQGDSAMYLCASSPRDTQYFGPGTRLTVL.

The chain employs TRBV7-8 and TRBJ2-1; D possibly matches TRBD1 or TRBD2 (5 bases each). The CDR3 is 16 amino acids. CDR1 and CDR2 (germline): SGHVS, FQNEAQ. V gave up 4 bases and J gave up 4 bases, with 17 bases separating them. The CDR3, as DNA: TGTGCCAGCAGCTCCATATGGGGGATCTCTTACAATGAGCAGTTCTTC. Its protein is CASSSIWGISYNEQFF.

This clone came up once. The V gene is TRBV30, the J gene TRBJ2-7; either TRBD1 or TRBD2 may supply D (5 bases each). CDR3 length: 11 residues. V was pared by 5 bases and J by 3 bases, with 8 bases between. Germline V gene data show CDR1 as GTSNPN and CDR2 as SVGIG (reference sequence). The CDR3 protein is CAWGGNYEQYF. Written as DNA, the CDR3 is TGTGCCTGGGGGGGTAACTACGAGCAGTACTTC. The full variable domain, in which reference TRBV30 and TRBJ2-7 provide the parts outside the CDR3, is SQTIHQWPATLVQPVGSPLSLECTVEGTSNPNLYWYRQAAGRGLQLLFYSVGIGQISSEVPQNLSASRPQDRQFILSSKKLLLSDSGFYLCAWGGNYEQYFGPGTRLTVT.

The chain is built from TRBV25-1 and TRBJ2-3, with D perhaps given as TRBD1 or TRBD2 (5 bases each). V was pared by 4 bases and J by 5 bases, with 13 bases between. This CDR3 is 14 amino acids long. Germline CDR1 is MGHDK and CDR2 is SYGVNS. The CDR3 protein is CASSGVGVLDTQYF. CDR3 coding DNA: TGTGCCAGCAGTGGGGTGGGGGTGTTAGATACGCAGTATTTT.

This chain links TRBV27 with TRBJ2-3; maybe TRBD1 (6 bases). There are 14 residues in the CDR3. The germline V and J ends were trimmed by 5 bases and 2 bases, with 11 bases remaining between them. CDR1 and CDR2 from the germline V gene are MNHEY and SMNVEV (reference sequence). CDR3 region: CASSRRDNTDTQYF. In nucleotides, the CDR3 is TGTGCCAGCAGTCGCCGGGACAACACAGATACGCAGTATTTT.

V usage is TRBV7-9 and J usage is TRBJ1-4, with 8 bases aligning to TRBD1. V shed 5 bases and J 2 bases; nucleotides not matched to a gene: 10. The germline V gene encodes CDR1 SEHNR and CDR2 FQNEAQ (reference sequence). The CDR3 length is 17 residues. CDR3 residues: CASSPGQAVGTNEKLFF. CDR3 coding DNA: TGTGCCAGCAGCCCGGGACAGGCCGTGGGGACTAATGAAAAACTGTTTTTT.

CDR3 DNA sequence: TGTGCCAGCAGCGGCACCGGGACAGGGGGTCGGGGTGAAGCTTTCTTT. This codes for CASSGTGTGGRGEAFF. The chain recombines TRBV7-8 with TRBJ1-1, with TRBD1 identical over 11 bases. CDR1 is SGHVS and CDR2 is FQNEAQ in the germline V gene. J gave up 7 bases and V 5 bases, and 12 bases lay outside the gene matches. The CDR3 spans 16 residues.

The chain links TRBV5-4 to TRBJ2-6; 10 bases match TRBD1. Looked up from germline, CDR1 is SGHNT and CDR2 is YYREEE (reference sequence). The CDR3 length is 16 residues. V was clipped by 3 bases and J by 2 bases; unmatched bases: 2. The CDR3 DNA follows: TGTGCCAGCAGCTCAGGACAGGGGGCTGGGGCCAACGTCCTGACTTTC. Translation gives CASSSGQGAGANVLTF. Full variable domain (remainder filled in from reference TRBV5-4 and TRBJ2-6): ETGVTQSPTHLIKTRGQQVTLRCSSQSGHNTVSWYQQALGQGPQFIFQYYREEENGRGNFPPRFSGLQFPNYSSELNVNALELDDSALYLCASSSGQGAGANVLTFGAGSRLTVL.

The chain recombines TRBV7-8 with TRBJ2-3; maybe TRBD1 (6 bases). The CDR3 spans 15 residues. Germline V gene lookup returns CDR1 SGHVS and CDR2 FQNEAQ. V was shortened by 6 bases and J by 2 bases, with 15 bases between the two germline ends. The CDR3 here is CASRKGRGYTDTQYF. Here the CDR3 DNA reads TGTGCCAGCAGGAAAGGCAGGGGTTACACAGATACGCAGTATTTT.

The CDR3 protein is CASSYLDLRGEQFF. The CDR3 bases are TGTGCCAGCAGCTACCTGGACCTACGAGGTGAGCAGTTCTTC. V gene TRBV5-6 combines with J gene TRBJ2-1; D is unresolved. Germline loops: CDR1 SGHDT, CDR2 YYEEEE. This CDR3 is built from 14 residues. Trimming shortened V by 3 bases and J by 9 bases, and 16 bases separated the two germline ends. The full variable domain, in which reference TRBV5-6 and TRBJ2-1 provide the parts outside the CDR3, is DAGVTQSPTHLIKTRGQQVTLRCSPKSGHDTVSWYQQALGQGPQFIFQYYEEEERQRGNFPDRFSGHQFPNYSSELNVNALLLGDSALYLCASSYLDLRGEQFFGPGTRLTVL.

The gene calls are TRBV2 and TRBJ1-3, with 7 positions matching TRBD1. Trimming removed 7 bases from V and 2 bases from J; junction bases left unmatched: 2. The CDR3 length is 13 residues. The V gene's germline CDR1 is SNHLY and CDR2 FYNNEI. The CDR3 spells CASTTGAGNTIYF. CDR3 in DNA: TGTGCCAGCACTACAGGGGCTGGAAACACCATATATTTT.

The genes are TRBV19 and TRBJ2-1; tentative D call: TRBD2 (6 bases). Between the trimmed V and J ends, which lost 7 bases and 7 bases, there was a span of 14 bases. Germline V CDR1 and CDR2: LNHDA, SQIVND (reference sequence). CDR3 length equals 13 residues. The CDR3 reads CASTIGSWNEQFF. The CDR3 nucleotides read TGTGCCAGTACCATCGGGAGTTGGAATGAGCAGTTCTTC.

The CDR3: CASSLSPHSRNTEAFF. CDR3 coding DNA: TGTGCCAGCAGTCTGTCCCCACATAGCAGGAACACTGAAGCTTTCTTT. The rearrangement uses TRBV27 and TRBJ1-1; no definite D call. V was clipped by 5 bases and J by 1 base, with 17 bases between them. Germline V gene lookup returns CDR1 MNHEY and CDR2 SMNVEV (reference sequence). The CDR3 spans 16 residues.

The chain combines TRBV5-4 with TRBJ2-5; D is possibly TRBD1 (5 bases). V gave up 4 bases and J gave up 5 bases, with 18 bases separating them. The CDR3 spans 15 residues. CDR1 is SGHNT and CDR2 is YYREEE in the germline V gene (reference sequence). This CDR3 reads CASSPAQGARETQYF. The CDR3 nucleotides read TGTGCCAGCAGCCCGGCGCAAGGGGCGCGGGAGACCCAGTACTTC.

V usage is TRBV7-3 and J usage is TRBJ1-1; D may be TRBD1 (5 bases). V was shortened by 5 bases and J by 6 bases, with 13 bases between the two germline ends. This CDR3 is built from 13 residues. Germline loops: CDR1 SGHTA, CDR2 FQGTGA. The chain's CDR3 is CASSPGGTAEAFF. The DNA of the CDR3 is TGTGCCAGCAGCCCGGGGGGAACAGCTGAAGCTTTCTTT.